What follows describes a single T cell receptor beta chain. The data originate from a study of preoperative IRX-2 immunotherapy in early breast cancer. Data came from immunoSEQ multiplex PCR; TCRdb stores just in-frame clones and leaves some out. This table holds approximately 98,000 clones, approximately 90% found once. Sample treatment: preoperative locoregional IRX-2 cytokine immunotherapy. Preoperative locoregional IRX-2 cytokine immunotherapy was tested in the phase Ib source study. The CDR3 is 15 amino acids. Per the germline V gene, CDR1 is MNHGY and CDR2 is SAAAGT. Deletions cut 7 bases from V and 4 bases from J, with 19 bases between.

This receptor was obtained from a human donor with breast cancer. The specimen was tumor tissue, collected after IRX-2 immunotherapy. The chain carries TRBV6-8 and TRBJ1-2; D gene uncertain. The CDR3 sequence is CASKTPGSRSYGYTF. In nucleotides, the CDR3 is TGTGCCAGCAAAACCCCAGGTTCGCGAAGCTATGGCTACACCTTC.